The clone carrying this T cell receptor (beta chain) was seen a handful of times. The antigen remains unidentified. These data originate in a study of T cell repertoires in cytomegalovirus infection. TCRdb reprocessed the reads with MiXCR, giving one entry per CDR3 protein. The sample holds 50,000 to 65,000 distinct CDR3 sequences, around 18% seen once. Germline lookup yields CDR1 SGHVS and CDR2 FQNEAQ. Trimming shortened V by 5 bases and J by 3 bases, and 17 bases separated the two germline ends. CDR3 length: 15 residues. The rearrangement joins TRBV7-8 to TRBJ2-7; tentatively, D is TRBD2 (5 bases). The sample here was CD8+ T cells from cultured PBMCs, taken from culture after CMV antigen stimulation. The receptor's source is a human donor in good health (CMV status not recorded). Some clones in this sample may be carry-over from other donors' samples. CDR3 region: CASSQREGSFYEQYF. CDR3 DNA: TGTGCCAGCAGCCAGAGAGAGGGATCTTTCTACGAGCAGTACTTC.